A single sample gave rise to the 11 T cell receptor beta chains below, sequenced in a study of blood T cell repertoires in COVID-19. Sequencing used immunoSEQ multiplex PCR; TCRdb keeps in-frame clones, though not all of them. Here the sample spans 56,000 or so clones, almost 90% being singletons. Sample: peripheral blood. Receptor source: a woman of 80 years or more with active COVID-19.

The chain recombines TRBV5-8 with TRBJ1-4; D remains unclear. V was pared by 4 bases and J by 4 bases, with 14 bases between. The germline V gene has CDR1 SGHTS and CDR2 YDEGEE. This CDR3 is built from 15 residues. CDR3 nucleotide sequence: TGTGCCAGCAGCAATCCCCCCGCGAGTAATGAAAAACTGTTTTTT. As protein: CASSNPPASNEKLFF.

The V gene is TRBV5-1, the J gene TRBJ1-1; D is undetermined. Per germline, CDR1 SGHRS and CDR2 YFSETQ. The CDR3 length is 12 residues. Trimming took 2 bases from V and 5 from J, leaving 7 bases between them. The CDR3 nucleotides are TGCGCCAGCAGCTTCGGAGGGACTGAAGCTTTCTTT. It specifies CASSFGGTEAFF.

CDR3 coding DNA: TGCGCCAGCAGCCAAACTAGCGGGGGGGATTTTGCCACCGGGGAGCTGTTTTTT. The encoded protein is CASSQTSGGDFATGELFF. V usage is TRBV4-3 and J usage is TRBJ2-2; 13 positions match TRBD2. CDR3 length equals 18 residues. The V gene's germline CDR1 is LGHNA and CDR2 YSLEER. Germline trimming cut 2 bases from V and 4 bases from J; bases unmatched to any gene: 7.

With respect to this clone: Other DNA variants within this sample encode the same CDR3. This chain connects TRBV4-3 to TRBJ1-2; a possible D gene is TRBD1 (5 bases). The CDR3 is 14 residues long. Germline V gene lookup returns CDR1 LGHNA and CDR2 YSLEER. V dropped 0 bases and J dropped 6 bases, with 11 bases sitting between them. The CDR3 spells CASSQDRSGDGYTF. CDR3 nucleotide sequence: TGCGCCAGCAGCCAAGATCGATCGGGGGATGGCTACACCTTC.

This chain links TRBV28 with TRBJ2-3; 11 bases match TRBD2. The CDR3 loop spans 16 amino acids. Looked up from germline, CDR1 is MDHEN and CDR2 is SYDVKM. The J segment lost 3 bases and the V segment lost 4 bases, leaving 6 bases of the junction unmatched. CDR3 region: CASSSTGLAETDTQYF. The CDR3 DNA sequence: TGTGCCAGCAGTTCGACGGGACTAGCGGAGACAGATACGCAGTATTTT.

The rearrangement links TRBV7-3 to TRBJ2-5, with D maybe TRBD1 (5 bases). V dropped 5 bases and J dropped 4 bases, with 11 bases sitting between them. From germline, CDR1 is SGHTA and CDR2 FQGTGA. The CDR3 length is 13 residues. Here the CDR3 reads CASSPDSGETQYF. The CDR3 nucleotides are TGTGCCAGCAGCCCCGACAGTGGAGAGACCCAGTACTTC.

The chain joins TRBV5-1 to TRBJ1-5; D perhaps matches TRBD1 (5 bases). The CDR3 is 18 amino acids. CDR1 is SGHRS and CDR2 is YFSETQ in the germline V gene. V shed 0 bases and J shed 0 bases, with 16 bases lying between them. CDR3 protein: CASSLGQGGPYSNQPQHF. CDR3 bases: TGCGCCAGCAGCTTGGGGCAGGGTGGCCCTTATAGCAATCAGCCCCAGCATTTT.

This chain links TRBV7-2 with TRBJ2-3, with TRBD2 as a possible D gene (6 bases). Trimming left V 5 bases short and J 2 bases short, with 14 bases between. The CDR3 runs to 15 residues. Germline V gives CDR1 SGHTA, CDR2 FQGNSA. CDR3 nucleotides: TGTGCCAGCAGCCGGGACTGGCAGAACACAGATACGCAGTATTTT. It specifies CASSRDWQNTDTQYF.

In its sample, this clone was seen a few times. CDR3 sequence: CASSLVVGGGTEAFF. The CDR3 DNA is TGTGCCAGCAGCTTAGTGGTGGGCGGGGGCACTGAAGCTTTCTTT. The V call is TRBV7-2, the J call TRBJ1-1; D perhaps matches TRBD1 (5 bases). The CDR3 is 15 residues long. Trimming shortened V by 1 base and J by 4 bases, and 13 bases separated the two germline ends. The germline gives CDR1 SGHTA, CDR2 FQGNSA.

This clone was seen only once. The chain employs TRBV27 and TRBJ2-1, with D perhaps TRBD1 (6 bases). Germline CDR1 MNHEY, CDR2 SMNVEV (reference sequence). V was cut by 3 bases and J by 6 bases, with 15 bases left in between. This CDR3 region has 15 residues. The CDR3, as DNA: TGTGCCAGCAGTTTGACGTGGGGGCCCGGCAATGAGCAGTTCTTC. Amino acids: CASSLTWGPGNEQFF.

This chain links TRBV6-1 with TRBJ2-3, with TRBD2 as a possible D gene (7 bases). This CDR3 has 16 amino acids. Between the trimmed V and J ends, which lost 3 bases and 5 bases, there was a span of 18 bases. Germline CDR1 reads MNHNS; CDR2 reads SASEGT. CDR3 nucleotides: TGTGCCAGCAGTGACCCTGGGGGGGCGTCGGGAGATACGCAGTATTTT. This translates into CASSDPGGASGDTQYF.